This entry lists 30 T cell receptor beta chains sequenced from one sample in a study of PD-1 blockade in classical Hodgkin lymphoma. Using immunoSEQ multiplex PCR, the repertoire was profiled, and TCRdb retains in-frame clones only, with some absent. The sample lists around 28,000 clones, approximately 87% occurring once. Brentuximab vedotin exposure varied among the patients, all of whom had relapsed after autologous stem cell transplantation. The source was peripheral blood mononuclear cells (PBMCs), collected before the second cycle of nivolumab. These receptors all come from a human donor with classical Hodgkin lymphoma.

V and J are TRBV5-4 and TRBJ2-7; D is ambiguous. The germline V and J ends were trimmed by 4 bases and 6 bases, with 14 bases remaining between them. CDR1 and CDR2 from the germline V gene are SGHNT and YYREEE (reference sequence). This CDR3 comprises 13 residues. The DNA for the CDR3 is TGTGCCAGCAGCCGTCCGGACCTTCCCGAGCAGTACTTC. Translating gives CASSRPDLPEQYF.

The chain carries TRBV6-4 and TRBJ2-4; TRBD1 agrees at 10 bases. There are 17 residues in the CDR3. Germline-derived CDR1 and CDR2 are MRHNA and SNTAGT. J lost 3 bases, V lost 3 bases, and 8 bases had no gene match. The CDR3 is CASSDYRDRGSKNIQYF. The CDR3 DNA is TGTGCCAGCAGTGATTACCGGGACAGGGGTAGCAAAAACATTCAGTACTTC.

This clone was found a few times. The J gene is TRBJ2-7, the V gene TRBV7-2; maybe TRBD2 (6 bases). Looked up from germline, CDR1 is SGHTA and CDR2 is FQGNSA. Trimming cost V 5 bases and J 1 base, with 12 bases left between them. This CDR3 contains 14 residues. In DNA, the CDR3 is TGTGCCAGCAGCCCGGGACTGAAATCCTACGAGCAGTACTTC. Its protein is CASSPGLKSYEQYF.

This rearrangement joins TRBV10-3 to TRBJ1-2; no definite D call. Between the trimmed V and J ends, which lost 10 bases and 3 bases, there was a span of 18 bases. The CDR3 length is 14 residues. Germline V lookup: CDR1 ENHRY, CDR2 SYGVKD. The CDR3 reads CATSDVEIDYGYTF. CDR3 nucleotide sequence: TGTGCCACCTCGGACGTTGAAATAGACTATGGCTACACCTTC.

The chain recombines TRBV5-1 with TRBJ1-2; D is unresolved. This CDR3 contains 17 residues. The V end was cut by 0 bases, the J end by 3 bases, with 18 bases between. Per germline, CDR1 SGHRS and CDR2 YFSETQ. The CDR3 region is CASSLDMTKVRYYGYTF. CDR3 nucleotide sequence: TGCGCCAGCAGCTTGGATATGACCAAGGTTAGGTACTATGGCTACACCTTC. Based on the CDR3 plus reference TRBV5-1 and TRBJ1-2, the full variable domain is KAGVTQTPRYLIKTRGQQVTLSCSPISGHRSVSWYQQTPGQGLQFLFEYFSETQRNKGNFPGRFSGRQFSNSRSEMNVSTLELGDSALYLCASSLDMTKVRYYGYTFGSGTRLTVV.

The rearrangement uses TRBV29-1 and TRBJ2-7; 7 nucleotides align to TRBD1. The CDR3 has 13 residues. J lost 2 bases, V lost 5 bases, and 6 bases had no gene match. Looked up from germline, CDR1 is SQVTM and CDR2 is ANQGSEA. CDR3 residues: CSVLSDRAYEQYF. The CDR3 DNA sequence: TGCAGCGTTTTATCCGACAGGGCCTACGAGCAGTACTTC.

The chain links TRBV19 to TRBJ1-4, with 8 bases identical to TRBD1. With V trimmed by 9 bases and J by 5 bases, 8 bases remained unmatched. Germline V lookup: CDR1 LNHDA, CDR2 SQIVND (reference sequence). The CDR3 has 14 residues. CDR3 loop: CASLDRALNEKLFF. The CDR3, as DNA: TGTGCCAGCCTGGACAGGGCTCTGAATGAAAAACTGTTTTTT.

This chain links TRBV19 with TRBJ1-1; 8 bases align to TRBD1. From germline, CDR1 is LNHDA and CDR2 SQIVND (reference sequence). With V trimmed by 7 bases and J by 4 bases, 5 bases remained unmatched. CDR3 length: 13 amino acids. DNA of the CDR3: TGTGCCAGTACCGGACAGGGAGGCACTGAAGCTTTCTTT. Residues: CASTGQGGTEAFF.

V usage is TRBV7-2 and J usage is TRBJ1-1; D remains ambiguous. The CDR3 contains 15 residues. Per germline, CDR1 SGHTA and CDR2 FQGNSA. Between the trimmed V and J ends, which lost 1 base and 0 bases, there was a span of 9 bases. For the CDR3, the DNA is TGTGCCAGCAGCTTAGTCATGGGGATGAACACTGAAGCTTTCTTT. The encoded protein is CASSLVMGMNTEAFF.

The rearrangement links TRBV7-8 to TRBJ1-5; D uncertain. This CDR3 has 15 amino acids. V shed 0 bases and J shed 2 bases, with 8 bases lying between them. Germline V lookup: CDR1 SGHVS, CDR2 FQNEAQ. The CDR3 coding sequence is TGTGCCAGCAGCTTAGCGTCAGGTCGCAATCAGCCCCAGCATTTT. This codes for CASSLASGRNQPQHF. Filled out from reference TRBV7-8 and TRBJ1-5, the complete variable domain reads GAGVSQSPRYKVAKRGQDVALRCDPISGHVSLFWYQQALGQGPEFLTYFQNEAQLDKSGLPSDRFFAERPEGSVSTLKIQRTQQEDSAVYLCASSLASGRNQPQHFGDGTRLSIL.

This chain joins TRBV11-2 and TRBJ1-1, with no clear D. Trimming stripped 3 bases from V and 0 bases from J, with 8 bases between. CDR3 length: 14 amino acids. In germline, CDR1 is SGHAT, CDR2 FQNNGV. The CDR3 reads CASSFGQLNTEAFF. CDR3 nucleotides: TGTGCCAGCAGCTTCGGGCAGCTGAACACTGAAGCTTTCTTT.

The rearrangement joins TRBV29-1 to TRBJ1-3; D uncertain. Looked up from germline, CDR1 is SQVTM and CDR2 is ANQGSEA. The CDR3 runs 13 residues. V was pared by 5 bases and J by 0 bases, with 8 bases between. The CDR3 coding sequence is TGCAGCGTTACCGGCAGCTCTGGAAACACCATATATTTT. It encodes CSVTGSSGNTIYF.

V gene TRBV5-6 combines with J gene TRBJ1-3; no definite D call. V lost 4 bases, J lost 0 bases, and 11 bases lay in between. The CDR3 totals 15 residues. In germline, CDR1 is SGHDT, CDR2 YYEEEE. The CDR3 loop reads CASSRAPSSGNTIYF. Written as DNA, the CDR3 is TGTGCCAGCAGCCGTGCACCTAGCTCTGGAAACACCATATATTTT.

CDR3 protein: CASSLAPYEQYF. The DNA of the CDR3 is TGTGCCAGCAGCTTAGCCCCCTACGAGCAGTACTTC. The rearrangement joins TRBV7-6 to TRBJ2-7; D is undetermined. The CDR3 runs 12 residues. Deletions cut 0 bases from V and 2 bases from J, with 2 bases between. CDR1 is SGHVS and CDR2 is FNYEAQ in the germline V gene.

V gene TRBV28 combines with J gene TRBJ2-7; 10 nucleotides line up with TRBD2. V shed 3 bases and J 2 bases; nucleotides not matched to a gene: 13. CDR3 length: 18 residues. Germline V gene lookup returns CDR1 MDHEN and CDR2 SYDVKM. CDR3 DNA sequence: TGTGCCAGCAGTTTCTTTTCTAGCGGGAGTTCATTTGCCTACGAGCAGTACTTC. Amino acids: CASSFFSSGSSFAYEQYF.

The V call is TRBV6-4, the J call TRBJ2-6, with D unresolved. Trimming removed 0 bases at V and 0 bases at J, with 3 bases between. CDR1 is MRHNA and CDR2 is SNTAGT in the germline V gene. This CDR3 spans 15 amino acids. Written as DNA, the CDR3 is TGTGCCAGCAGTGACTCTAGCTCTGGGGCCAACGTCCTGACTTTC. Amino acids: CASSDSSSGANVLTF.

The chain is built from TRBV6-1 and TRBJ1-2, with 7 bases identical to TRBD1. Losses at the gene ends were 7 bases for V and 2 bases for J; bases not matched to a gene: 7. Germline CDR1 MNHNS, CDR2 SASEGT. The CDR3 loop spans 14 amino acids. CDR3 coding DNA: TGTGCCAGCAACAGAAGACAGGGCAACTATGGCTACACCTTC. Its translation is CASNRRQGNYGYTF.

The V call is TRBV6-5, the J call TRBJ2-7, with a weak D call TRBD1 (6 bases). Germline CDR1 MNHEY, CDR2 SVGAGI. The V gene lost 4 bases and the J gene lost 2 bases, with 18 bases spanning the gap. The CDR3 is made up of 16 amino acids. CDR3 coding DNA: TGTGCCAGCAGTTGTGGGCCGGGGACACTGACCTACGAGCAGTACGTC. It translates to CASSCGPGTLTYEQYV.

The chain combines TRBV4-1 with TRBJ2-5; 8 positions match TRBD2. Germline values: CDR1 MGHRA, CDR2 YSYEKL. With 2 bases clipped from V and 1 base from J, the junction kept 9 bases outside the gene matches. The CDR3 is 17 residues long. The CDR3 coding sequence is TGCGCCAGCAGCCAACGGGCCTTTACTAGCGGCCAAGAGACCCAGTACTTC. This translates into CASSQRAFTSGQETQYF.

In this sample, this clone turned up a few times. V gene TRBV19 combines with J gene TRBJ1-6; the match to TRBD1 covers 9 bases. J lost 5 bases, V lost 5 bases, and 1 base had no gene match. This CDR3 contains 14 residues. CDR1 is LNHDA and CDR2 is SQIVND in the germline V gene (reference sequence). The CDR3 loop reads CASSDRGDNSPLHF. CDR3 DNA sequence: TGTGCCAGTAGTGACAGGGGGGATAATTCACCCCTCCACTTT.

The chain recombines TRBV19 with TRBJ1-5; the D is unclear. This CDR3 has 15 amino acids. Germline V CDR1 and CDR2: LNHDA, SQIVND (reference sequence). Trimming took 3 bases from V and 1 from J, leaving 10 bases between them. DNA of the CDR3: TGTGCCAGTAGTATCCGGGCCTGGAGCAATCAGCCCCAGCATTTT. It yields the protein CASSIRAWSNQPQHF. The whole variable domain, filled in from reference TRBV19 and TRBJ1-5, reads DGGITQSPKYLFRKEGQNVTLSCEQNLNHDAMYWYRQDPGQGLRLIYYSQIVNDFQKGDIAEGYSVSREKKESFPLTVTSAQKNPTAFYLCASSIRAWSNQPQHFGDGTRLSIL.

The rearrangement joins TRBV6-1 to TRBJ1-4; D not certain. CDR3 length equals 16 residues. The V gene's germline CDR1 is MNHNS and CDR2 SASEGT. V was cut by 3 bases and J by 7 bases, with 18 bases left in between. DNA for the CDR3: TGTGCCAGCAGTGAGTCTTGGGTGGGAGGAAGTGAAAAACTGTTTTTT. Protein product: CASSESWVGGSEKLFF.

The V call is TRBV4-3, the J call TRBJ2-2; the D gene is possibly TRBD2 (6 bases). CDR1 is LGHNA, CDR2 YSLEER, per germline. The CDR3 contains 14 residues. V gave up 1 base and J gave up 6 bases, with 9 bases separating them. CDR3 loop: CASSQVSSAGELFF. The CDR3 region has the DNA TGCGCCAGCAGCCAAGTTTCTAGCGCCGGGGAGCTGTTTTTT.

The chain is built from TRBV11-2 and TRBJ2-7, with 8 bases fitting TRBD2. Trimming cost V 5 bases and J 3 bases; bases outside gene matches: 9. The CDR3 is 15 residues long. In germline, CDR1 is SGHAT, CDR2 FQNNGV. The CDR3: CASSTREGVFYEQYF. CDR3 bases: TGTGCCAGCAGCACCCGGGAGGGGGTTTTCTACGAGCAGTACTTC.

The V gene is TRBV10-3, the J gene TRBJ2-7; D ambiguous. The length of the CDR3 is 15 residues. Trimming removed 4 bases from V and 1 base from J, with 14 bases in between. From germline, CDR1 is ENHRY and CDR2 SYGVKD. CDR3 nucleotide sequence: TGTGCCATCAGTGGCCGGGCCCCCAAATCCTACGAGCAGTACTTC. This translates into CAISGRAPKSYEQYF.

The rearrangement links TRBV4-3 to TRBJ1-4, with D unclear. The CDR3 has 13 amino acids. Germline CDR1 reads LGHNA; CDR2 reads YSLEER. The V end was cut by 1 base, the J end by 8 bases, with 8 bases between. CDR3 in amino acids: CASSQGLREKLFF. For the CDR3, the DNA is TGCGCCAGCAGCCAAGGTCTAAGGGAAAAACTGTTTTTT.

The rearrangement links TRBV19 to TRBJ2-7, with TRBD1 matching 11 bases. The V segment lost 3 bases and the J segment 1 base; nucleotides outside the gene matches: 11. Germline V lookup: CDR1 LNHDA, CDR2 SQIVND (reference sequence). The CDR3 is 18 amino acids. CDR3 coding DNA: TGTGCCAGTAGTATGGATTTTCCCGGGACAGGGGGTTCCTACGAGCAGTACTTC. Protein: CASSMDFPGTGGSYEQYF. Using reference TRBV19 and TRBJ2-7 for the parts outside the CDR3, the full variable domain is DGGITQSPKYLFRKEGQNVTLSCEQNLNHDAMYWYRQDPGQGLRLIYYSQIVNDFQKGDIAEGYSVSREKKESFPLTVTSAQKNPTAFYLCASSMDFPGTGGSYEQYFGPGTRLTVT.

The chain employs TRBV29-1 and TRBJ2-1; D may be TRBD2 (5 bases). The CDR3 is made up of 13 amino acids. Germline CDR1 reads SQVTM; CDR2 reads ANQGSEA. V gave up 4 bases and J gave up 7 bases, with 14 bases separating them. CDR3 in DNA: TGCAGCGTTGGAAGCGGTAAGAGGAATGAGCAGTTCTTC. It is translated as CSVGSGKRNEQFF.

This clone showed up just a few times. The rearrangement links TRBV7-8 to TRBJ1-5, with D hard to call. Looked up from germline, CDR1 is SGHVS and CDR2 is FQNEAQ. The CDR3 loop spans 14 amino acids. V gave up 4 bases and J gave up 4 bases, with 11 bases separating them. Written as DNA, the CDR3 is TGTGCCAGCAGCTCCCCCGGTATGAATCAGCCCCAGCATTTT. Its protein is CASSSPGMNQPQHF.

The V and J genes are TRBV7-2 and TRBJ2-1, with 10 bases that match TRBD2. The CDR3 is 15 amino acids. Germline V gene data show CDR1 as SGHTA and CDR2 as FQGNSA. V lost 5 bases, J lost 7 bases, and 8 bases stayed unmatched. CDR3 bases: TGTGCCAGCAGCATCCTAGCGGGAGCTTGGAATGAGCAGTTCTTC. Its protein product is CASSILAGAWNEQFF.